The 12 T cell receptor beta chains reported below all come from one sample, sequenced in a study of cytomegalovirus exposure and HLA in healthy donors (dated by TCRdb to between 2016 and 2019). The library was generated by the immunoSEQ multiplex PCR assay. For the multiplex PCR, a mixture combining 60 forward primers for TCR Vbeta segments and 13 reverse primers for TCR Jbeta segments was used. The clones in this table, taken by TCRdb from immuneACCESS, are in-frame only. Not every clone is retained; where verified, under half of the shortfall comes from an unresolved V gene, and the cause of the rest is unknown. The sample table holds 55,000 to 70,000 clones, of which approximately 78% were seen once. Clones ranked in the top ten supply 7.8% of the sample. Material: PBMCs. These receptors were collected from a man aged 18 to 30 in good health and CMV-seropositive.

V is TRBV19 and J is TRBJ1-1, with 8 positions matching TRBD1. The V gene end was trimmed by 6 bases and the J gene end by 4 bases; junction bases not matched to a gene: 4. Germline CDR1 and CDR2: LNHDA and SQIVND (reference sequence). CDR3 length: 13 amino acids. This chain's CDR3 is CASSDRGFTEAFF. CDR3 DNA sequence: TGTGCCAGTAGCGACAGGGGATTCACTGAAGCTTTCTTT.

The chain carries TRBV6-1 and TRBJ1-5; 8 bases line up with TRBD1. The CDR3 consists of 12 residues. J lost 6 bases, V lost 10 bases, and 5 bases had no gene match. Germline lookup yields CDR1 MNHNS and CDR2 SASEGT. The CDR3 nucleotides read TGTGCCACCTACAGGGGGGGTCAGCCCCAGCATTTT. Translated: CATYRGGQPQHF.

The gene calls are TRBV7-2 and TRBJ1-2, with 12 nucleotides matching TRBD1. The CDR3 totals 15 residues. Germline values: CDR1 SGHTA, CDR2 FQGNSA. The junction had 5 bases not matched to a gene; V was cut back by 5 bases and J by 4 bases. The CDR3 DNA is TGTGCCAGCAGCGTAGGGACAGGGGGCGGCTATGGCTACACCTTC. Translated: CASSVGTGGGYGYTF. The full variable domain, rest sourced from reference TRBV7-2 and TRBJ1-2, is GAGVSQSPSNKVTEKGKDVELRCDPISGHTALYWYRQSLGQGLEFLIYFQGNSAPDKSGLPSDRFSAERTGGSVSTLTIQRTQQEDSAVYLCASSVGTGGGYGYTFGSGTRLTVV.

V gene TRBV4-1 combines with J gene TRBJ2-1, with TRBD2 matching 8 bases. Germline-derived CDR1 and CDR2 are MGHRA and YSYEKL. J lost 0 bases, V lost 1 base, and 5 bases had no gene match. This CDR3 contains 17 residues. The CDR3 nucleotides are TGCGCCAGCAGCCAAGTTGATAGCGGGGCCTCCTACAATGAGCAGTTCTTC. Residues: CASSQVDSGASYNEQFF.

The chain carries TRBV6-5 and TRBJ2-7, with 12 bases aligning to TRBD1. The CDR3 contains 15 residues. V lost 2 bases, J lost 4 bases, and 3 bases stayed unmatched. Per germline, CDR1 MNHEY and CDR2 SVGAGI. The CDR3 nucleotides are TGTGCCAGCAGTTACGGGACAGGGGGCGGGTACGAGCAGTACTTC. It translates to CASSYGTGGGYEQYF.

This clone was seen a handful of times. The chain employs TRBV29-1 and TRBJ1-1, with 8 bases lining up with TRBD1. V gave up 7 bases and J gave up 11 bases; unmatched junction bases: 12. CDR1 SQVTM and CDR2 ANQGSEA come from the germline V gene. CDR3 length equals 12 residues. CDR3 bases: TGCAGCGGCGACAGGGGCCCGCTGGGGGCTTTCTTT. As protein: CSGDRGPLGAFF.

V and J are TRBV2 and TRBJ1-1, with 12 bases that match TRBD1. The CDR3 extends over 14 amino acids. J gave up 7 bases and V 4 bases, and 4 bases lay outside the gene matches. Germline assignment: CDR1 SNHLY and CDR2 FYNNEI. The CDR3 region has the DNA TGTGCCAGCAGTGTCCGGGACAGGGGGCATGAAGCTTTCTTT. Protein: CASSVRDRGHEAFF.

The J gene is TRBJ2-7, the V gene TRBV7-6; 9 nucleotides match TRBD1. Germline V gene data show CDR1 as SGHVS and CDR2 as FNYEAQ. The CDR3 consists of 13 residues. J was trimmed by 4 bases and V by 6 bases; bases with no gene match: 4. CDR3: CASSSGTGYEQYF. Here the CDR3 DNA reads TGTGCCAGCAGTTCCGGGACAGGGTACGAGCAGTACTTC.

Only a few counts were recorded for this clone. V usage is TRBV9 and J usage is TRBJ2-3, with 12 bases fitting TRBD2. The CDR3 is 19 amino acids. The V segment lost 0 bases and the J segment 1 base; nucleotides outside the gene matches: 9. CDR1 SGDLS and CDR2 YYNGEE come from the germline V gene. The CDR3: CASSVALASGRGGTDTQYF. The CDR3 nucleotides are TGTGCCAGCAGCGTAGCTTTGGCTAGCGGGAGGGGGGGCACAGATACGCAGTATTTT. The full variable domain, in which reference TRBV9 and TRBJ2-3 provide the parts outside the CDR3, is DSGVTQTPKHLITATGQRVTLRCSPRSGDLSVYWYQQSLDQGLQFLIQYYNGEERAKGNILERFSAQQFPDLHSELNLSSLELGDSALYFCASSVALASGRGGTDTQYFGPGTRLTVL.

The rearrangement links TRBV5-1 to TRBJ1-4; 8 bases line up with TRBD1. V shed 3 bases, J shed 2 bases, and the junction held 9 bases outside the gene matches. Germline V gene data show CDR1 as SGHRS and CDR2 as YFSETQ. The CDR3 covers 17 residues. This chain's CDR3 is CASSSEGQGGTNEKLFF. In DNA form, the CDR3 reads TGCGCCAGCAGCTCTGAAGGACAGGGCGGCACTAATGAAAAACTGTTTTTT. Supplemented by reference TRBV5-1 and TRBJ1-4, the full variable domain reads KAGVTQTPRYLIKTRGQQVTLSCSPISGHRSVSWYQQTPGQGLQFLFEYFSETQRNKGNFPGRFSGRQFSNSRSEMNVSTLELGDSALYLCASSSEGQGGTNEKLFFGSGTQLSVL.

The gene calls are TRBV29-1 and TRBJ2-3; 8 bases align to TRBD2. The CDR3 extends over 14 amino acids. Germline CDR1 SQVTM, CDR2 ANQGSEA. The junction had 6 bases not matched to a gene; V was cut back by 3 bases and J by 4 bases. The CDR3 reads CSVDQAGAADTQYF. CDR3 nucleotides: TGCAGCGTTGATCAAGCGGGAGCCGCAGATACGCAGTATTTT.

This clone was observed a single time. V gene TRBV6-4 combines with J gene TRBJ1-5; 7 bases agree with TRBD1. This CDR3 region has 16 residues. With V trimmed by 4 bases and J by 7 bases, 13 bases remained unmatched. CDR1 and CDR2 from the germline V gene are MRHNA and SNTAGT. CDR3 loop: CASSAVVRQGRQPQHF. In nucleotides, the CDR3 is TGTGCCAGCAGTGCGGTGGTGAGACAGGGACGGCAGCCCCAGCATTTT.